This TCR beta chain was captured in a study of cytomegalovirus exposure and HLA in healthy donors (dated by TCRdb to about 2017). In the study overall: An earlier analysis of several hundred of the donors reported about 250 Gb of sequence data and 117 million unique TCR beta sequences from 150 million to 200 million T cells. An earlier analysis of 450 to 750 of the donors used high-throughput TCR beta sequencing to judge whether each TCR beta V gene segment behaved as functional or pseudogenic. A later genetic analysis took genome-wide SNP genotypes for about three fifths of the roughly 670 donors and used that subset as a discovery cohort. A separate validation cohort of approximately 120 different subjects was used in addition to the 666-subject first cohort. To predict cytomegalovirus infection status, the study combined high-throughput TCR immunosequencing, statistical association of individual TCRs with disease status, and machine learning. In a later analysis, previously published TCR beta repertoires from roughly 710 donors were re-analyzed and high-resolution HLA genotyping was added so that TCR occurrence patterns could be studied. Across about 370 genotyped donors of the cohort, an average of roughly 200,000 unique TCR beta nucleotide sequences per donor were sequenced, and 15% to 20% of those sequences were non-productive. The later analysis used no new phenotypic data to find candidate immune exposures, relying instead on TCR beta sequences and their occurrence across donors. Among the roughly 400 genotyped donors, around 79% belonged to the genetic ancestry cluster associated with self-reported Caucasian donors. Roughly five DR-DQ haplotypes were handled as single units for association and clustering, since linkage in the cohort was strong. Typing coverage varied by locus: roughly 620-630 donors for A, B, C, DRB1 and DQB1; more than 500 for DQA1; 606 for DPA1; about 450 for DPB1. Every discovery cohort repertoire had been produced on one sequencing platform. HLA typing included class I and class II loci at four-digit resolution. Donor age, sex, ethnicity and CMV serostatus were compiled together with the repertoire data. About 280 gigabases of sequencing data and 70 million to 95 million unique TCR sequences made up an early release that covered approximately 620 HLA-typed donors. The study aimed to test whether signatures of past pathogen exposure could be identified by cataloging public T cell receptors. The T cell repertoires of some 700 subjects were profiled by immunosequencing and related to cytomegalovirus serostatus. Points the paper makes about the study in general: At a false discovery rate of 0.05, a later analysis linked 16,000 or so TCR beta sequences to specific HLA alleles. The study gave a list of around 170 TCR beta chains associated with cytomegalovirus. Most TCR sequences were seen in very few donors, while some public TCRs were found in many individuals. In an earlier analysis of under 600 of the donors, most TCR beta V segments were observed in productive rearrangements about 87% or about 30% of the time, broadly matching IMGT annotations. Roughly uniform sequencing depth across donors was assumed in presence/absence analyses, although this assumption may not hold. Correlated functional status among segregating V segments might be attributable to linkage disequilibrium, but an unknown experimental factor could not be ruled out. V-gene and J-gene trimming of TCR beta chains was associated with a missense DCLRE1C variant in a later genetic analysis, and the association was replicated in an independent cohort. The classifier was reported to diagnose cytomegalovirus status with high specificity and sensitivity in both the original cohort and the validation cohort. According to a later analysis, most CMV-associated TCR beta chains appeared to be HLA-restricted, and the HLA associations seemed to be driven largely by CMV exposure. In a later analysis, the rate of TCR association differed among HLA loci, with DRB1 alleles having the most associated TCRs and HLA-C alleles having the fewest. The authors suggested that the approach could potentially be generalized to other disease states and immunological phenotypes. Strong co-occurrence of HLA alleles, especially DR and DQ, made assigning TCR associations to individual alleles difficult. A cluster of highly shared sequence variants was judged likely to represent a technical artifact of the sequencing pipeline. The 87-base-pair reads could not distinguish some IMGT-functional V segments, including TRBV6-2 and TRBV6-3, so those segments were excluded. The earlier analysis of 587 of the donors excluded some 15 rarely observed V segments, including chromosome 9 orphons, because counts were too low. Several of the top co-occurrence clusters appeared to be linked to parvovirus B19, influenza, CMV and Epstein-Barr virus, according to a later analysis. Compared with the roughly 670-donor mean, donors in an Asian-associated ancestry cluster had fewer N-insertions in productive TCRs, according to a later genetic analysis. A further reported finding was that TCR beta sequences accurately predicted the HLA-A and HLA-B alleles for most subjects in the first cohort. Because HLA typing was missing for some donors at each locus, association tests included only the typed subset. For the cohort, immune exposure information was limited to CMV serostatus. Only TCR beta chains were sequenced in this cohort, and the absence of alpha or paired-chain data limited detectable features. A later analysis found that HLA-associated TCR beta chains were more clonally expanded and had lower generation probabilities than equally common non-associated chains. A few of the identified cytomegalovirus-associated TCR beta chains were confirmed in vitro to be specific for cytomegalovirus antigens.

The library was made by the immunoSEQ multiplex PCR assay. The multiplex PCR relied on a mix of 60 forward primers for TCR Vbeta segments and 13 reverse primers for TCR Jbeta segments. The CDR3 region of rearranged TCR beta genes was amplified from genomic DNA by a multiplex PCR assay. Amplified TCR beta libraries were sequenced as 87-base-pair reads on the Illumina HiSeq System. The source study handled its data this way. A later analysis counted tens of millions of unique TCR beta chains across the 550 to 700 repertoires, and roughly 9.9 million of these chains were shared by at least two donors. Raw reads were error-corrected and collapsed into unique sequences by a nearest-neighbor algorithm in which closely related sequences were merged to remove PCR and sequencing errors. V, D and J gene segments were assigned by aligning CDR3 sequences to IMGT reference sequences. For a sequence to be retained, a match of at least six nucleotides to both a V gene segment and a J gene segment was required. Rearrangements were classified as productive when the CDR3 lacked stop codons and remained in frame with V and J, and all other rearrangements were classified as non-productive. Following IMGT convention, CDR3 was defined as the stretch from the second conserved V-encoded cysteine to the conserved J-encoded phenylalanine. In an earlier analysis of 587 of the donors, sequences lacking an unambiguous match to a single V gene segment were excluded. In an earlier analysis of 587 of the donors, V segments were called functional above 56.7% productive rearrangements and were called segregating when the between-donor standard deviation exceeded 5%. To diagnose cytomegalovirus status from the catalog of TCR beta chain sequences, a statistical classification framework was built. In a later analysis, TCR nucleotide sequences were compared against IMGT/GENE-DB human TR gene sequences so that V and J genes could be assigned. The TCRdist pipeline was used in a later analysis to assign CDR3 sequences and most-parsimonious VDJ recombination scenarios. In a later analysis, each TCR beta chain was defined by its CDR3 amino acid sequence together with its V-gene family, and reads lacking a unique V-gene family were excluded. To address suspected cross-contamination and a sequencing artifact, a later analysis removed a few hundred highly shared, low-generation-probability nucleotide sequences. For each public chain, a later analysis derived a clonal expansion index from normalized ranks of inferred template counts within each repertoire. Generation probabilities in a later analysis came from a VDJ recombination model fitted to out-of-frame rearrangements, and those results were checked against IGoR. In a later analysis, hypergeometric tests were used to score TCR-TCR, TCR-HLA and TCR-CMV co-occurrence, with a repertoire-size bias correction applied to TCR pairs. False discovery rates were estimated in a later analysis by permuting HLA or CMV assignments 20 times. A later analysis grouped co-occurring TCRs with DBSCAN, adding TCRdist sequence similarity when clustering within HLA-allele-positive subsets. For co-occurrence clustering, repertoires with fewer than 30,000 or more than 120,000 public chains were excluded, along with four to six repertoires with anomalous nucleotide sharing. TCRdb carries this immuneACCESS record with in-frame sequences only. Its versions omit some clonotypes, under half of them owing to an unresolved V gene in the studies checked, with the rest unexplained. V and J calls and clone size come straight from that table; D and trimming were deduced from the DNA. Present in this sample are 120,000 or so clones, 80% of which were seen just once. Approximately 9% of the sample is held by the ten biggest clonotypes.

V is pared back by 5 bases and J by 8 bases, with 16 bases lying between the germline termini. From a lookup of the germline V gene (reference sequence), CDR1 and CDR2 are SGHNT and YYREEE. Including cysteine and phenylalanine, the CDR3 has 13 amino acids. Here the CDR3 DNA is all that survives: 39 bases in frame from base 1. The cohort was made up of approximately 700 healthy bone marrow donors. All cohort members were sampled while nominally healthy, although unrecorded immune exposures were likely present. The donor tested CMV seropositive and was one of the 289 seropositive cohort members. A peripheral blood sample was provided by each donor, and peripheral blood mononuclear cells were used for TCR beta sequencing. Genomic DNA was extracted from the blood cell samples with the Qiagen DNeasy Blood Extraction Kit. In the case of this clone: Its antigen is still unknown. No quality values exist for individual bases; no much larger clone is one base distant.

The sequence came from a man younger than 45 in good health and CMV-seropositive. The chain is encoded by TRBV5-4 joined to TRBJ1-2; matching of 6 bases hints at TRBD1 as the D gene. Specimen: PBMCs. CDR3 loop: CASRPDRSGGYTF. The nucleotides read TGTGCCAGCAGACCTGACAGGAGTGGCGGCTACACCTTC.